This T cell receptor (beta chain) was captured by sequencing in a study of T cell responses to AZD1222 COVID-19 vaccine (dated by TCRdb to the early 2020s). General notes on the study: AZD1222 recipients whose second dose came at about 4 weeks and those whose second dose came at about 12 weeks were combined into one group, since spike-specific TCR depth and breadth did not differ between the two schedules. TCR sequencing covered 230 to 250 trial participants: around 210 given two doses of AZD1222 and 26 given two doses of MenACWY control vaccine. Trial participants were enrolled by age into subgroups of 18-55, 56-69 and 70-plus years, and about 150, 27 and 61 TCR-sequenced participants, respectively, were included in these subgroups. Overall study results and their limits: The 56-69-year group was small, and its depth increase did not reach significance, likely because of low power. A significant rise in spike-specific TCR breadth and depth was observed after two AZD1222 doses relative to day 0 and relative to MenACWY recipients. Only five to seven AZD1222 recipients were SARS-CoV-2 seropositive at baseline, limiting conclusions about previously exposed vaccinees. Nearly half of unique spike-specific TCRs reportedly recognized epitopes outside regions mutated in the B.1.351 and B.1.1.7 variants. Because no day 14 peak-response samples were available, repertoires were characterized only after the peak T cell response. The whole spike protein was spanned by vaccine-associated CD4 TCRs, and dominant responses were seen in regions 160-218 and 743-854. Most participants were white British and females outnumbered males, and the authors suggested that clonal diversity may have been underestimated.

The time point tag for this specimen amounts to: baseline before first vaccination. Samples from vaccinated people were obtained from the UK trials COV001 and COV002, which included a single-blind randomized controlled phase 2/3 trial of AZD1222 (ChAdOx1 nCoV-19) in healthy adults. Trial participant PBMC samples were collected at day 0 and day 28 after the second dose for TCRbeta chain sequencing. Regarding this clone: Its antigen is unknown. No base quality information exists; no much larger clone differs at one position.

The CDR3 regions of human TCRbeta chains were subjected to immunosequencing. As for the original processing: TCRs in the repertoires were compared against a reference library of SARS-CoV-2-specific TCRs that had been generated with the MIRA antigen-specificity platform. Breadth was defined as the fraction of unique TCRs that were SARS-CoV-2-associated, and depth was defined as the fraction of total T cells that were SARS-CoV-2-associated. Using the MIRA data, every spike-specific TCR was mapped to the spike region that the TCR reacted to and assigned to either a CD4 or a CD8 class. Log10-transformed breadth and depth values were compared by one-way ANOVA with Sidak's multiple comparisons tests. TCRdb holds this immuneACCESS table with in-frame rearrangements only. Some clones are missing; in checked studies, unresolved V genes explain under half, and the rest has no known cause. V and J calls and clone size are given by that table; D and trimming were obtained from the DNA. The sample table holds tens of thousands of clones, of which about 87% were seen once. The ten largest clones capture roughly 5.6% of the sample.

The sequence was obtained from an adult in good health. This specimen consisted of peripheral blood, obtained on day 0 of AZD1222 vaccination.

The DNA is as follows: TGCGCCAGCAGCTTGGCCCCGACAGGGGGTGGTTCCGACACTGAAGCTTTCTTT. This codes for CASSLAPTGGGSDTEAFF. The sequence is built from TRBV5-1 and TRBJ1-1; 9 junctional bases match TRBD1. The V end gives up 0 bases and the J end 3 bases, leaving 12 bases in the junction not matched to a gene. The CDR3 starts with the cysteine, ends with the phenylalanine, and has 18 residues. Only the CDR3 DNA is retained, 54 bases long and in frame from the first base. The germline V gene gives CDR1 as SGHRS and CDR2 as YFSETQ.